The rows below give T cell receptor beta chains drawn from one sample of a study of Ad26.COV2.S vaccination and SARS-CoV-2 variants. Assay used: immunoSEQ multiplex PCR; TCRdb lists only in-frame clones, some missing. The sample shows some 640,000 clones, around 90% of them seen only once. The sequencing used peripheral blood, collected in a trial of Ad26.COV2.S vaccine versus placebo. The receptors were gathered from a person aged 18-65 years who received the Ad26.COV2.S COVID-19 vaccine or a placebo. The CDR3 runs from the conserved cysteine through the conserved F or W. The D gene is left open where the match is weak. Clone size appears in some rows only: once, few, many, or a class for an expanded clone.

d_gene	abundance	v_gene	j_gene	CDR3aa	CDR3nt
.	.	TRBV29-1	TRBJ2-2	CSVEGKGKNTGELFF	TGCAGCGTTGAAGGCAAGGGGAAGAACACCGGGGAGCTGTTTTTT
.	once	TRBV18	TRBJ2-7	CASSPEAGLAYEQYF	TGTGCCAGCTCACCTGAGGCAGGGCTGGCCTACGAGCAGTACTTC
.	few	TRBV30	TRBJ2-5	CAWGGMGPETQYF	TGTGCCTGGGGCGGGATGGGGCCGGAGACCCAGTACTTC
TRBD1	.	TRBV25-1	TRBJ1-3	CASSRQGAGNTIYF	TGTGCCAGCAGTCGACAGGGGGCTGGAAACACCATATATTTT
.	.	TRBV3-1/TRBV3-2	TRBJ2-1	CASSQGLAYNEQFF	TGTGCCAGCAGCCAGGGTCTAGCGTACAATGAGCAGTTCTTC
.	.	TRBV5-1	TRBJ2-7	CASSLADTIAYEQYF	TGCGCCAGCAGCTTGGCCGACACGATAGCCTACGAGCAGTACTTC
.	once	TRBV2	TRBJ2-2	CASSGAAPNTGELFF	TGTGCCAGCAGTGGGGCTGCGCCGAACACCGGGGAGCTGTTTTTT
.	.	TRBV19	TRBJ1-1	CASSIVPGADTEAFF	TGTGCCAGTAGTATAGTACCGGGGGCGGACACTGAAGCTTTCTTT
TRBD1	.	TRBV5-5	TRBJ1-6	CASSGTVRQVYNSPLHF	TGTGCCAGCAGCGGGACAGTCCGACAGGTTTATAATTCACCCCTCCACTTT
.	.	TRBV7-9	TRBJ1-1	CASSFTEAFF	TGTGCCAGCAGCTTCACTGAAGCTTTCTTT
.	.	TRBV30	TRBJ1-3	CAWNTGPSSGNTIYF	TGTGCCTGGAATACAGGTCCGAGCTCTGGAAACACCATATATTTT